There are a few counts of the clone carrying this T cell receptor (beta chain). The antigen is undetermined. TCRdb reprocessed the RT-PCR reads via MiXCR and lists one record per CDR3 protein. Among 700,000 to 900,000 distinct CDR3 sequences, 21% were seen once, and the ten largest hold more than 8.5%. These data come from a study of response to subunit inactivated influenza vaccine. General study findings and limits: After each seasonal influenza vaccination, few new T cells are recruited, the authors suggested.

Per the germline V gene, CDR1 is KGHDR and CDR2 is SFDVKD. The J segment lost 5 bases and the V segment lost 5 bases, leaving 8 bases of the junction unmatched. The CDR3 is 15 amino acids. This receptor was taken from a man aged 45-65 years who received an inactivated influenza vaccine. The chain recombines TRBV24-1 with TRBJ2-1; TRBD1 agrees at 7 bases. The sequencing here drew on PBMCs from blood, taken roughly 5 days after vaccination. CDR3 amino acids: CATSGLGGLDNEQFF. CDR3 sequence (DNA): TGTGCCACCAGTGGGCTAGGGGGCCTGGACAATGAGCAGTTCTTC.